Below, 24 T cell receptor beta chains from the same sample are listed, as sequenced in a study of blood T cell repertoires in COVID-19. The repertoire was sequenced with immunoSEQ multiplex PCR; TCRdb's copy has only in-frame clones and lacks some. The sample has around 250,000 clones; roughly 88% are singletons. Sequencing was done on a sample of PBMCs or T cells enriched from blood (not recorded which). These receptors came from a middle-aged woman who had been exposed to COVID-19.

Only a few counts were recorded for this clone. This chain links TRBV25-1 with TRBJ1-6; D might be TRBD1 (5 bases). This CDR3 is 14 amino acids long. Between the trimmed V and J ends, which lost 3 bases and 9 bases, there was a span of 12 bases. Germline lookup yields CDR1 MGHDK and CDR2 SYGVNS. The CDR3: CASSDRVGRSPLHF. The CDR3, as DNA: TGTGCCAGCAGTGACAGGGTCGGTCGTTCACCCCTCCACTTT.

This clone was picked up a small number of times. The chain recombines TRBV19 with TRBJ1-1; maybe TRBD1 (6 bases). Germline V lookup: CDR1 LNHDA, CDR2 SQIVND (reference sequence). This CDR3 is 14 amino acids long. The V and J ends lost 5 bases and 4 bases respectively, with 14 bases between them. The CDR3 nucleotides are TGTGCCAGTAGTCCAATTACAGGGACCACTGAAGCTTTCTTT. Amino acid sequence: CASSPITGTTEAFF.

This chain connects TRBV7-8 to TRBJ2-3; D is uncertain. Per the germline V gene, CDR1 is SGHVS and CDR2 is FQNEAQ. V gave up 0 bases and J gave up 2 bases, with 12 bases separating them. The CDR3 loop spans 16 amino acids. CDR3 DNA: TGTGCCAGCAGCTTAGCACGGGTTATATTCACAGATACGCAGTATTTT. Its translation is CASSLARVIFTDTQYF.

The V call is TRBV27, the J call TRBJ2-5, with a possible D match to TRBD1 (5 bases). V lost 1 base and J 1 base, leaving 19 bases between the germline ends. Germline V CDR1 and CDR2: MNHEY, SMNVEV (reference sequence). The CDR3 length is 18 residues. The CDR3 DNA sequence: TGTGCCAGCAGTTTATACTCCCCTTACCCAGGGCGCCAAGAGACCCAGTACTTC. It is translated as CASSLYSPYPGRQETQYF.

The chain carries TRBV5-1 and TRBJ1-2; 7 bases align to TRBD1. Germline V CDR1 and CDR2: SGHRS, YFSETQ. The CDR3 totals 17 residues. V gave up 0 bases and J gave up 0 bases; unmatched junction bases: 8. The CDR3 reads CASSLAPDRTANYGYTF. As DNA, the CDR3 is TGCGCCAGCAGCTTGGCCCCGGACAGGACAGCTAACTATGGCTACACCTTC.

CDR3 DNA: TGTGCCAGCAGCTTAAGTTCAGGAGGCAATTGGGATACGCAGTATTTT. This codes for CASSLSSGGNWDTQYF. The genes are TRBV7-3 and TRBJ2-3; D possibly corresponds to TRBD2 (5 bases). The CDR3 runs 16 residues. The V gene lost 1 base and the J gene lost 6 bases, with 17 bases spanning the gap. Germline CDR1 SGHTA, CDR2 FQGTGA.

There are a few counts of this clone. This chain joins TRBV10-3 and TRBJ2-7; 8 bases align to TRBD1. Germline V lookup: CDR1 ENHRY, CDR2 SYGVKD. This CDR3 is built from 13 residues. V lost 2 bases, J lost 7 bases, and 4 bases stayed unmatched. CDR3 sequence (DNA): TGTGCCATCAGTGAGGGACAGGGATATGAGCAGTACTTC. Translation: CAISEGQGYEQYF.

The J gene is TRBJ2-5, the V gene TRBV30; D might be TRBD1 (6 bases). In germline, CDR1 is GTSNPN, CDR2 SVGIG (reference sequence). The CDR3 sequence is 13 residues long. V was cut by 5 bases and J by 4 bases, with 14 bases left in between. CDR3 amino acids: CAWDEGGGETQYF. The DNA for the CDR3 is TGTGCCTGGGACGAAGGGGGTGGAGAGACCCAGTACTTC.

DNA of the CDR3: TGTGCCAGCGCGTCTTTGGGGGGTTCCTACAATGAGCAGTTCTTC. Translating gives CASASLGGSYNEQFF. The V gene is TRBV9, the J gene TRBJ2-1, with a tentative D call TRBD2 (6 bases). The V end was cut by 7 bases, the J end by 1 base, with 15 bases between. Germline values: CDR1 SGDLS, CDR2 YYNGEE. The CDR3 has 15 residues.

The chain employs TRBV9 and TRBJ2-1; possibly TRBD2 for D (5 bases). Per the germline V gene, CDR1 is SGDLS and CDR2 is YYNGEE. The CDR3 is made up of 15 amino acids. V was pared by 0 bases and J by 4 bases, with 11 bases between. CDR3 region: CASSVDSEEYNEQFF. Here the CDR3 DNA reads TGTGCCAGCAGCGTAGACTCGGAGGAGTACAATGAGCAGTTCTTC.

The J gene is TRBJ2-7, the V gene TRBV30; 7 bases align to TRBD2. The CDR3 consists of 14 residues. The V gene end was trimmed by 1 base and the J gene end by 0 bases; junction bases not matched to a gene: 3. CDR1 is GTSNPN and CDR2 is SVGIG in the germline V gene (reference sequence). The CDR3: CAWSDRDYSYEQYV. In nucleotides, the CDR3 is TGTGCCTGGAGTGACCGGGACTACTCCTACGAGCAGTACGTC.

V gene TRBV7-2 combines with J gene TRBJ1-1; 7 positions agree with TRBD1. This CDR3 is built from 15 residues. J was trimmed by 5 bases and V by 5 bases; bases with no gene match: 11. The germline V gene has CDR1 SGHTA and CDR2 FQGNSA. Here the CDR3 reads CASSKTGTVSTEAFF. The CDR3 DNA is TGTGCCAGCAGCAAAACCGGGACAGTATCTACTGAAGCTTTCTTT. Combining the CDR3 with reference TRBV7-2 and TRBJ1-1 gives the whole variable domain GAGVSQSPSNKVTEKGKDVELRCDPISGHTALYWYRQSLGQGLEFLIYFQGNSAPDKSGLPSDRFSAERTGGSVSTLTIQRTQQEDSAVYLCASSKTGTVSTEAFFGQGTRLTVV.

There are a few counts of this clone. The chain employs TRBV28 and TRBJ1-6, with 7 bases matching TRBD1. J lost 6 bases, V lost 6 bases, and 5 bases had no gene match. CDR1 MDHEN and CDR2 SYDVKM come from the germline V gene. This CDR3 has 14 residues. The CDR3 DNA sequence: TGTGCCAGCAGCACCGGGACAGTTAATTCACCCCTCCACTTT. This gives the protein CASSTGTVNSPLHF.

This clone showed up just a few times. This chain links TRBV19 with TRBJ1-5; TRBD1 matches at 8 bases. V was pared by 3 bases and J by 8 bases, with 6 bases of the junction left unmatched. Germline V CDR1 and CDR2: LNHDA, SQIVND (reference sequence). The CDR3 loop spans 14 amino acids. This CDR3 is CASSISTGAKPQHF. In nucleotides, the CDR3 is TGTGCCAGTAGTATTTCGACAGGGGCTAAGCCCCAGCATTTT.

The chain employs TRBV19 and TRBJ1-1; possibly TRBD1 for D (5 bases). Germline CDR1 and CDR2: LNHDA and SQIVND (reference sequence). CDR3 length: 14 amino acids. The ends were cut back, 4 bases at V and 4 bases at J, with 13 bases in the middle. The CDR3 bases are TGTGCCAGTAGTACCCGGGAGAGGGGCACTGAAGCTTTCTTT. Amino acids: CASSTRERGTEAFF.

The rearrangement links TRBV28 to TRBJ2-2, with D possibly matching TRBD1 (6 bases). V lost 6 bases and J lost 6, with 11 bases in between. The CDR3 is 13 residues long. The germline CDR1 and CDR2 sequences are MDHEN and SYDVKM. CDR3 in DNA: TGTGCCAGCAGACCACAGGGTGCCGGGGAGCTGTTTTTT. Amino acids: CASRPQGAGELFF.

This chain connects TRBV6-4 to TRBJ2-1; 10 bases align to TRBD2. From germline, CDR1 is MRHNA and CDR2 SNTAGT. The CDR3 contains 15 residues. V was clipped by 3 bases and J by 6 bases; unmatched bases: 5. The CDR3 loop is CASSEERTSGNEQFF. The CDR3 region has the DNA TGTGCCAGCAGTGAAGAAAGGACTAGCGGCAATGAGCAGTTCTTC.

J is TRBJ1-2 and V is TRBV30; D gene uncertain. The germline V gene encodes CDR1 GTSNPN and CDR2 SVGIG (reference sequence). The CDR3 loop spans 12 amino acids. Trimming took off 5 bases at V and 8 bases at J, with 15 bases between the two ends. CDR3 nucleotide sequence: TGTGCCTGGGCTGTGGCCCACCTGGGCTACACCTTC. It yields the protein CAWAVAHLGYTF. Full variable domain (remainder filled in from reference TRBV30 and TRBJ1-2): SQTIHQWPATLVQPVGSPLSLECTVEGTSNPNLYWYRQAAGRGLQLLFYSVGIGQISSEVPQNLSASRPQDRQFILSSKKLLLSDSGFYLCAWAVAHLGYTFGSGTRLTVV.

This chain links TRBV15 with TRBJ1-2; 9 bases agree with TRBD1. The junction had 10 bases not matched to a gene; V was cut back by 1 base and J by 7 bases. The germline V gene has CDR1 LNHNV and CDR2 YYDKDF (reference sequence). The CDR3 consists of 16 residues. CDR3 sequence reads: CATSRGGRDRVSGYTF. The CDR3 coding sequence is TGTGCCACCAGCAGAGGGGGCCGGGACAGGGTCTCTGGCTACACCTTC.

This clone has more than one count but fewer than ten. A junction boundary mismatches the germline segment, possibly from a read error. The DNA for the CDR3 is TGTGCCAGCAGCCCAGTCGGGGATTTGGAGACCCAGTACTTC. Protein sequence: CASSPVGDLETQYF. The J gene is TRBJ2-5, the V gene TRBV5-1, with a possible D match to TRBD2 (5 bases). Per the germline V gene, CDR1 is SGHRS and CDR2 is YFSETQ. This CDR3 has 14 amino acids.

The CDR3 loop reads CASPGGGGRNNEQFF. The CDR3 coding sequence is TGTGCCAGCCCCGGGGGCGGGGGCCGAAACAATGAGCAGTTCTTC. The rearrangement links TRBV2 to TRBJ2-1, with D perhaps matching TRBD2 (7 bases). V was pared by 8 bases and J by 5 bases, with 19 bases between. The CDR3 is made up of 15 amino acids. From germline, CDR1 is SNHLY and CDR2 FYNNEI.

This clone was observed a single time. This chain uses TRBV19 with TRBJ2-7; 10 nucleotides agree with TRBD1. J was trimmed by 4 bases and V by 3 bases; bases with no gene match: 3. The CDR3 length is 14 residues. Germline lookup yields CDR1 LNHDA and CDR2 SQIVND (reference sequence). The CDR3 DNA reads TGTGCCAGTAGTATTGGGACAGGGGATTACGAGCAGTACTTC. Its protein is CASSIGTGDYEQYF.

This chain connects TRBV4-1 to TRBJ2-1; 13 bases are shared with TRBD2. CDR3 length: 18 amino acids. The ends lost 4 bases at V and 2 bases at J; junction bases unmatched: 8. Germline CDR1 is MGHRA and CDR2 is YSYEKL. The CDR3 DNA reads as TGCGCCAGCAGCCCGGTGTCTGGGACTAGCGGGACCTACAATGAGCAGTTCTTC. It specifies CASSPVSGTSGTYNEQFF.

This clone was found once. The rearrangement joins TRBV6-5 to TRBJ1-4; tentative D call: TRBD1 (6 bases). With 0 bases removed from V and 8 bases from J, the gap between germline ends came to 10 bases. The CDR3 runs 14 residues. The germline gives CDR1 MNHEY, CDR2 SVGAGI. For the CDR3, the DNA is TGTGCCAGCAGTTACTCGGCGGGGGGCGAAAAACTGTTTTTT. This translates into CASSYSAGGEKLFF.